The present T cell receptor beta chain was sequenced within a study of EBV T-cell therapy then PD-1 blockade in nasopharyngeal carcinoma. Noted treatment: AdE1-LMPpoly-expanded autologous EBV-specific T-cell therapy followed by anti-PD-1 nivolumab. In the case of this clone: Its target is unknown.

The CDR3 is made up of 12 amino acids. The ends were cut back, 5 bases at V and 3 bases at J, with 11 bases in the middle. Per germline, CDR1 SQVTM and CDR2 ANQGSEA. Profiled with immunoSEQ multiplex PCR; TCRdb holds only in-frame clones, not every one. Of under 20,000 clones listed, 84% are singletons. The J gene is TRBJ2-7, the V gene TRBV29-1; a possible D gene is TRBD2 (7 bases). Here the sequenced sample was CD8+ T cells from blood, taken at approximately day 31 from a patient whose treatment included autologous EBV-specific T cells and nivolumab. This TCR was sampled from a man aged 40-49 years with nasopharyngeal carcinoma. CDR3 region: CSVPGEGYEQYF. The DNA of the CDR3 is TGCAGCGTTCCAGGGGAGGGCTACGAGCAGTACTTC.